This TCR beta chain was recorded in a study of T-cell memory formation after mild COVID-19. V was clipped by 1 base and J by 2 bases, with 14 bases between them. Per the germline V gene, CDR1 is LGHNA and CDR2 is YSLEER. There are 16 residues in the CDR3. It was 5'RACE with constant-segment primers that produced the TCR alpha and TCR beta cDNA libraries, which carried sample barcodes and UMIs. One entry per CDR3 protein results from TCRdb running MiXCR on the 5' RACE reads. This sample has tens of thousands of distinct CDR3 sequences, with 13% found just once. This clonotype was seen only a few times. Antigen specificity is unknown. Overall study results and limits: The second-wave clones peaking on day 37 were not confirmed as SARS-CoV-2-specific.

The TCR comes from a man aged 18 to 29 who had mild COVID-19 (a few samples of this study predate the infection). Cell type and time point are not known. The sample comprised PBMCs or a T cell subset sorted from them (not recorded which). J is TRBJ1-2 and V is TRBV4-3; D remains unclear. The CDR3 spells CASSQGWVAGNYGYTF. DNA for the CDR3: TGCGCCAGCAGCCAAGGTTGGGTCGCGGGGAACTATGGCTACACCTTC.